A single T cell receptor beta chain is shown here with its context. The antigen remains unidentified. This record comes from a study of cytomegalovirus exposure and HLA in healthy donors. Whole-study findings and limits: There were some V segments, including TRBV6-2 and TRBV6-3, excluded as indistinguishable.

Primers for the PCR totalled 60 Vbeta and 13 Jbeta. Assay: immunoSEQ multiplex PCR; the TCRdb copy retains only in-frame clones and omits some. The table lists under 150,000 clones, about four fifths of them singletons. The CDR3 is 11 amino acids. Germline V CDR1 and CDR2: SGHDN, FVKESK. Trimming removed 1 base at V and 7 bases at J, with 4 bases between. This receptor was taken from a man aged 25-45 years in good health and CMV-seronegative. Sequenced: PBMCs. V and J are TRBV14 and TRBJ2-5, with unresolved D. CDR3 DNA: TGTGCCAGCAGCCAAGCGGGGACCCAGTACTTC. Translating gives CASSQAGTQYF.